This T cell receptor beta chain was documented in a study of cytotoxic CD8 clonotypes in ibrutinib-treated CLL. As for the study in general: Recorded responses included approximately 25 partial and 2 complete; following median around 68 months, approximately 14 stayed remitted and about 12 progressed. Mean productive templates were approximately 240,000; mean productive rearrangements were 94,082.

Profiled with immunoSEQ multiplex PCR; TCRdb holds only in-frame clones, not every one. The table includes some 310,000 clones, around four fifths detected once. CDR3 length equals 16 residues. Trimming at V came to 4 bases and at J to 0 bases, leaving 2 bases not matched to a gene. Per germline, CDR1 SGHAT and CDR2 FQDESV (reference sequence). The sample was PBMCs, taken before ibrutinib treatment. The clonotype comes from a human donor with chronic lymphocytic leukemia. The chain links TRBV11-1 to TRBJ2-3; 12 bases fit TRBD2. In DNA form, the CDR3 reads TGTGCCAGCAGCTGGACTAGCGGGAAAAGCACAGATACGCAGTATTTT. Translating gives CASSWTSGKSTDTQYF.